A selection of T cell receptor beta chains follows, all from one sample in a study of siplizumab effects on memory and regulatory T cells. Profiled with immunoSEQ multiplex PCR; TCRdb holds only in-frame clones, not every one. The table lists about 100,000 clones, about nine tenths of them singletons, with more than 10% in the top ten. Sequenced sample: non-Treg CD4+ T cells sorted from blood. All receptors derive from a human donor in good health. CDR3s include the opening cysteine and the closing phenylalanine or tryptophan. The D gene is left open where the match is weak. Only some rows state a clone size, as once, few, many or a class for expanded clones.

abundance	d_gene	v_gene	j_gene	CDR3nt	CDR3aa
-	-	TRBV19	TRBJ2-3	TGTGCCAGTAGTGAAGGAGGACGATTCGGGCGCACAGATACGCAGTATTTT	CASSEGGRFGRTDTQYF
-	TRBD2	TRBV5-1	TRBJ2-1	TGCGCCAGCAGCTGGGGACTAGCGGGAGGAACTGAGCAGTTCTTC	CASSWGLAGGTEQFF
once	TRBD2	TRBV25-1	TRBJ2-2	TGTGCCAGCAGTCCCGCGGGGAGGGCGAACACCGGGGAGCTGTTTTTT	CASSPAGRANTGELFF
-	-	TRBV4-2	TRBJ2-5	TGTGCCAGCAGCCTGAACCCAGGGGAGCTCGGGACCCAGTACTTC	CASSLNPGELGTQYF
-	-	TRBV18	TRBJ2-7	TGTGCCAGCTCACTAGACCACTACGAGCAGTACTTC	CASSLDHYEQYF
-	-	TRBV29-1	TRBJ2-4	TGCAGCGTTGCAGTGCGGACTAATGGTGACATTCAGTACTTC	CSVAVRTNGDIQYF
-	TRBD2	TRBV5-4	TRBJ2-7	TGTGCCAGCAGCCCCAACTGGGGGGGACTAGCGGAGGGGGAGCAGTACTTC	CASSPNWGGLAEGEQYF
-	TRBD1	TRBV19	TRBJ2-7	TGTGCCAGTAGTATAGCTGGGACAGGGACCCACGAGCAGTACTTC	CASSIAGTGTHEQYF
-	-	TRBV7-8	TRBJ1-1	TGTGCCAGCAGCAAAGGATTCACTGAAGCTTTCTTT	CASSKGFTEAFF
-	-	TRBV25-1	TRBJ1-1	TGTGCCAGCGGGAGCAACCTGAACACTGAAGCTTTCTTT	CASGSNLNTEAFF
-	-	TRBV19	TRBJ1-3	TGTGCCAGTAGTATAAGCCGACAGGAGGGGAAAAACACCATATATTTT	CASSISRQEGKNTIYF
-	-	TRBV7-2	TRBJ2-2	TGTGCCAGCAGCTTAGAGGCGGGGCGGAGCACCGGGGAGCTGTTTTTT	CASSLEAGRSTGELFF
-	-	TRBV5-6	TRBJ1-6	TGTGCCAGCAGCCCGGACGTCGGCCACTCACCCCTCCACTTT	CASSPDVGHSPLHF
-	TRBD1	TRBV6-1	TRBJ1-2	TGTGCCAGCTCGACAGGGGGTAACTATGGCTACACCTTC	CASSTGGNYGYTF
-	-	TRBV5-5	TRBJ2-2	TGTGCCAGCAAATGGACGTCCTCCGGGGAGCTGTTTTTT	CASKWTSSGELFF
-	TRBD2	TRBV29-1	TRBJ2-1	TGCAGCGTTGAAGATAGGTGGGAGGGCCGCAATGAGCAGTTCTTC	CSVEDRWEGRNEQFF